The 11 T cell receptor beta chains presented below share a single source sample, sequenced in a study of cytomegalovirus exposure and HLA in healthy donors. TCRdb's table, derived via immunoSEQ multiplex PCR, lists solely in-frame clones and lacks some. The top ten clones hold just over 8.5% of a sample with over 130,000 clones, roughly 86% of them seen once. What was sequenced was PBMCs. All receptors derive from a man aged 18 to 30 in good health and CMV-seropositive.

This clone was counted once. The CDR3 region has the DNA TGTGCCAGCAGCTTGGTCGGGGAAAGCAATCAGCCCCAGCATTTT. This encodes CASSLVGESNQPQHF. The V call is TRBV5-6, the J call TRBJ1-5; D gene ambiguous. Germline CDR1 reads SGHDT; CDR2 reads YYEEEE. The V end lost 0 bases, the J end lost 1 base, and 8 bases lay between the germline ends. CDR3 size: 15 residues.

The V call is TRBV18, the J call TRBJ2-7; 8 bases align to TRBD1. Germline V gives CDR1 KGHSH, CDR2 LQKENI. The CDR3 totals 17 residues. The V and J ends lost 3 bases and 2 bases, in that order; junction bases with no gene match: 12. The CDR3 here is CASSPGTRTGRTYEQYF. CDR3 DNA: TGTGCCAGCTCACCTGGAACTAGGACAGGGCGCACCTACGAGCAGTACTTC.

The chain joins TRBV15 to TRBJ2-5; no definite D call. V gave up 0 bases and J gave up 4 bases, with 6 bases separating them. CDR1 is LNHNV, CDR2 YYDKDF, per germline (reference sequence). The CDR3 has 13 amino acids. Written as DNA, the CDR3 is TGTGCCACCAGCAGAGACCTCTTAGAGACCCAGTACTTC. Amino acid sequence: CATSRDLLETQYF.

This chain links TRBV7-6 with TRBJ2-1; 7 bases align to TRBD1. Per germline, CDR1 SGHVS and CDR2 FNYEAQ. This CDR3 region has 15 residues. Trimming removed 4 bases from V and 5 bases from J; junction bases left unmatched: 8. For the CDR3, the DNA is TGTGCCAGCAGCTCGGGACAGACCTCTGACAATGAGCAGTTCTTC. It codes for CASSSGQTSDNEQFF.

The chain is built from TRBV10-1 and TRBJ1-1; possible D gene TRBD1, 5 bases. The CDR3 is made up of 15 amino acids. V was clipped by 0 bases and J by 7 bases, with 15 bases between them. Germline V gives CDR1 WNHNN, CDR2 SYGVQD (reference sequence). In DNA form, the CDR3 reads TGCGCCAGCAGTGAGTCAAGGCGAGGGGAGGATGAAGCTTTCTTT. It translates to CASSESRRGEDEAFF.

Only one count was recorded for this clone. The chain recombines TRBV4-2 with TRBJ2-3, with D possibly TRBD2 on 5 matching bases. Trimming took off 0 bases at V and 6 bases at J, with 13 bases between the two ends. The CDR3 covers 15 residues. CDR1 is LGHNA, CDR2 YNFKEQ, per germline. The CDR3 sequence is CASSQDKMLADTQYF. The CDR3 bases are TGTGCCAGCAGCCAAGATAAGATGCTAGCCGATACGCAGTATTTT.

The genes are TRBV5-6 and TRBJ1-3; the match to TRBD1 covers 7 bases. In germline, CDR1 is SGHDT, CDR2 YYEEEE. This CDR3 has 18 amino acids. V was pared by 3 bases and J by 0 bases, with 12 bases of the junction left unmatched. The CDR3 DNA is TGTGCCAGCAGCTCCTTGACAGGGACTTACATCTCTGGAAACACCATATATTTT. Protein: CASSSLTGTYISGNTIYF. The complete variable domain, with remaining parts taken from reference TRBV5-6 and TRBJ1-3, reads DAGVTQSPTHLIKTRGQQVTLRCSPKSGHDTVSWYQQALGQGPQFIFQYYEEEERQRGNFPDRFSGHQFPNYSSELNVNALLLGDSALYLCASSSLTGTYISGNTIYFGEGSWLTVV.

The chain combines TRBV4-2 with TRBJ2-7; 10 bases map to TRBD2. The germline V gene has CDR1 LGHNA and CDR2 YNFKEQ. Germline trimming cut 0 bases from V and 4 bases from J; bases unmatched to any gene: 9. The CDR3 length is 17 residues. The CDR3 here is CASSQDSPSGREYEQYF. Written as DNA, the CDR3 is TGTGCCAGCAGCCAAGATTCCCCCAGCGGGAGGGAATACGAGCAGTACTTC.

The genes are TRBV2 and TRBJ1-6, with a weak D call TRBD1 (5 bases). CDR3 length: 13 residues. Looked up from germline, CDR1 is SNHLY and CDR2 is FYNNEI. Trimming left V 3 bases short and J 8 bases short, with 8 bases between. CDR3 DNA sequence: TGTGCCAGCAGTGACAGGGAGGATTCACCCCTCCACTTT. Translated, it gives CASSDREDSPLHF.

This clone came up once. The gene calls are TRBV7-9 and TRBJ2-2; perhaps TRBD1 as D (6 bases). Germline V CDR1 and CDR2: SEHNR, FQNEAQ (reference sequence). V was cut by 7 bases and J by 2 bases, with 17 bases left in between. The CDR3 has 16 residues. CDR3 protein: CASTPWQGRNTGELFF. The DNA of the CDR3 is TGTGCCAGCACCCCGTGGCAGGGGAGAAACACCGGGGAGCTGTTTTTT.

This clone was picked up a small number of times. The chain recombines TRBV5-1 with TRBJ2-7, with a tentative D call TRBD2 (5 bases). Germline V gives CDR1 SGHRS, CDR2 YFSETQ. This CDR3 is built from 14 residues. With 0 bases removed from V and 4 bases from J, the gap between germline ends came to 11 bases. CDR3 coding DNA: TGCGCCAGCAGCTTGGAGAGGGCGAGATACGAGCAGTACTTC. Translation gives CASSLERARYEQYF.